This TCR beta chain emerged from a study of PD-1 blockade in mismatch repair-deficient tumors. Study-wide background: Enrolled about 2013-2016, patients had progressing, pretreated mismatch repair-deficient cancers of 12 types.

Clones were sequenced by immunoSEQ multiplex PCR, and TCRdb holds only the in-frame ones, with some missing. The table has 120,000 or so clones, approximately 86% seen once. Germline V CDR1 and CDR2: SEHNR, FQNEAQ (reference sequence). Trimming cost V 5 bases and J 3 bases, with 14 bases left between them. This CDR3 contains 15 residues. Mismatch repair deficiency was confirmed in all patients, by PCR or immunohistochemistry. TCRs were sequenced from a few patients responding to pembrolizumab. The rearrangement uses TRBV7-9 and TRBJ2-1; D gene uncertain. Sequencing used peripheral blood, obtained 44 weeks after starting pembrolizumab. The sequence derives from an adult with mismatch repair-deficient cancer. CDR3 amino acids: CASSPRLERYNEQFF. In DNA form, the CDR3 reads TGTGCCAGCAGCCCGAGGCTAGAACGCTACAATGAGCAGTTCTTC.